This TCR beta chain was profiled in a study of T cell repertoires in cytomegalovirus infection. Study information: Public TCR beta signatures provided an indication of both CMV infection and a matching HLA type. Study observations and caveats: CMV-specific TCR beta clonotypes restricted by HLA-C were the ones dominating the ex vivo response. Cumulated frequencies of public TCR beta families served to identify carriers of CMV plus the relevant HLA.

V dropped 4 bases and J dropped 2 bases, with 8 bases sitting between them. The CDR3 loop spans 14 amino acids. CDR1 and CDR2 (germline): MNHEY, SMNVEV (reference sequence). TCRdb processed the reads anew with MiXCR; each CDR3 protein has one entry. The sample lists over 300,000 distinct CDR3 sequences, 8% to 9.5% occurring once. As to this clonotype: The antigen remains unidentified.

This chain connects TRBV27 to TRBJ2-2; weak D call: TRBD2 (5 bases). Sequencing was carried out using PBMCs. The clonotype was recovered from a human donor in good health (CMV status not recorded). Some clones in this sample may be carry-over from other donors' samples. This chain's CDR3 is CASSYPGNTGELFF. The CDR3, as DNA: TGTGCCAGCAGTTATCCGGGAAACACCGGGGAGCTGTTTTTT.